The source of this T cell receptor (beta chain) is a study of blood T cells in healthy people across ages. In the study overall: Capture via template switching afforded approximately one barcoded beta molecule per two T cells.

It was with a sample-barcoded 5' primer and a J-beta primer mix that a second PCR of roughly 6 to 11 cycles was run. MiXCR, run by TCRdb on the 5' RACE reads, gives a single entry per CDR3 protein. The data hold around 1,700,000 distinct CDR3 sequences, with over 25% observed a single time. This clonotype was observed many times. Germline CDR1 reads SGHRS; CDR2 reads YFSETQ. The CDR3 loop spans 15 amino acids. Trimming cost V 0 bases and J 2 bases, with 12 bases left between them. Sequenced material: blood. The sequence was collected from a woman under 40 in good health. V and J are TRBV5-1 and TRBJ2-7; D may be TRBD1 (6 bases). This chain's CDR3 is CASSLGAGETYEQYF. CDR3 sequence (DNA): TGCGCCAGCAGCTTGGGGGCAGGGGAAACCTACGAGCAGTACTTC.